There are a few counts of the clone carrying this T cell receptor beta chain. Its antigen is currently unknown. The sample comes from a study of T-cell memory formation after mild COVID-19. The study's findings and limits: Several responding clones turned up in pre-infection memory, indicating that cross-reactive memory may have taken part.

Using its own MiXCR run on the 5' RACE reads, TCRdb lists one record per CDR3 protein. The data contain about 110,000 distinct CDR3 sequences, about 18% of them singletons. The CDR3 has 14 residues. Germline V gives CDR1 DFQATT, CDR2 SNEGSKA (reference sequence). V was trimmed by 6 bases and J by 3 bases, leaving 17 bases between them. Source material: PBMCs or a T cell subset sorted from them (not recorded which). This clonotype was obtained from an adult woman who had mild COVID-19 (a few samples of this study predate the infection). Cell type and time point are not known. The V and J genes are TRBV20-1 and TRBJ1-1, with no clear D. The CDR3 DNA sequence: TGCAGTGCCGATCCGGGCCCGCCCGACACTGAAGCTTTCTTT. It specifies CSADPGPPDTEAFF.